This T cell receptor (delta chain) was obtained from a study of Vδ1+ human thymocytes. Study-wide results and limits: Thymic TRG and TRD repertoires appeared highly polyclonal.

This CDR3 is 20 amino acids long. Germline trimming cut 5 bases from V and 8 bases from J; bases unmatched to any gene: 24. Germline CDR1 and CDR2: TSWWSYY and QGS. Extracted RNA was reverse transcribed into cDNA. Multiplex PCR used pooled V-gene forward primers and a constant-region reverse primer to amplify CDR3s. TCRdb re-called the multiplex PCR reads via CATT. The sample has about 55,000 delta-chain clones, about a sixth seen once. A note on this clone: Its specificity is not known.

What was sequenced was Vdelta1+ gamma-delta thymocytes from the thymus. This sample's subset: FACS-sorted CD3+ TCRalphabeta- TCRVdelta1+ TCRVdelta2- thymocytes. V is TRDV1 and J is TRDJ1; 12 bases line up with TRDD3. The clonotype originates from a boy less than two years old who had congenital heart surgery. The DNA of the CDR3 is TGTGCTCTTGGGCCCCCTACGACTTCTTACTGGGGGATACATGGGTTAAAACTCATCTTT. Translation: CALGPPTTSYWGIHGLKLIF.